The entry below gives a single TCR beta chain sequence along with its context. What it recognizes is unknown. This sample was included in a study of human T cells and chemical hapten exposure. Across the whole study: Patients got weekly scalp diphenylcyclopropenone doses over the roughly 24-week study. Study conclusions and caveats: High-frequency TCRs, those above 1 in 1000, stayed the same after DPC sensitization.

Time point indicated: pre-sensitization, week 0. As to treatment: therapeutic diphenylcyclopropenone sensitization with weekly scalp DPC. TCRdb re-analysed the RACE reads in MiXCR, keeping a single row per CDR3 protein. This sample has tens of thousands of distinct CDR3 sequences; about 15% occur once, and the top ten carry about 4.6%. This CDR3 is built from 17 residues. V was shortened by 4 bases and J by 2 bases, with 20 bases between the two germline ends. Germline V gene lookup returns CDR1 LGHDT and CDR2 YNNKEL (reference sequence). The clonotype was recovered from a woman aged 45 to 65 with alopecia areata. Some clones in this sample may be carry-over from other donors' samples. The chain combines TRBV3-1 with TRBJ2-5; TRBD2 might be the D (5 bases). The material sequenced was whole blood, taken in connection with sensitization to the hapten diphenylcyclopropenone (DPC). The CDR3 sequence: CASSPRGRGFNQETQYF. CDR3 DNA sequence: TGTGCCAGCAGCCCCCGCGGCCGGGGTTTTAATCAAGAGACCCAGTACTTC.